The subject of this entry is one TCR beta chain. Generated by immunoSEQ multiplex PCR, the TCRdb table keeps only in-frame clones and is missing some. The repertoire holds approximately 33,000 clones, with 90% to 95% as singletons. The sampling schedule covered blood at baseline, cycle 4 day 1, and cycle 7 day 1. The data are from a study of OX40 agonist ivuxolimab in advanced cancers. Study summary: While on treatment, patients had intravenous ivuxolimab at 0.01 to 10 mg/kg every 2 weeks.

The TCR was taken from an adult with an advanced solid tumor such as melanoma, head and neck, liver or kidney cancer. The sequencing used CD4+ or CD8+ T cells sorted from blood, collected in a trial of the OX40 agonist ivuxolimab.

CDR3 in DNA: TGCAGCGTTGAAGTAAGCTCCCTTAGCGAGCAGTACTTC. Translating it yields CSVEVSSLSEQYF. The chain recombines TRBV29-1 with TRBJ2-7; no firm D call. Trimming shortened V by 1 base and J by 6 bases, and 13 bases separated the two germline ends. The CDR3 consists of 13 residues. Per the germline V gene, CDR1 is SQVTM and CDR2 is ANQGSEA.